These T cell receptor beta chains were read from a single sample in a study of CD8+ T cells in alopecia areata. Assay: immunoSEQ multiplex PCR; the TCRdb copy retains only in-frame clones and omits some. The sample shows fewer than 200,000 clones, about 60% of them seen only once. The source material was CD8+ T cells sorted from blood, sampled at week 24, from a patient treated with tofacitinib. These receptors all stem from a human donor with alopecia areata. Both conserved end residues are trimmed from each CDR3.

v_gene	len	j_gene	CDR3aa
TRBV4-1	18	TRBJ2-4	ASSQPSGLAGGLAKNIQY
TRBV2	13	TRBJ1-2	ASSEGSRGFYGYT
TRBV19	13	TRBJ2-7	ASSIGALDRDEQY
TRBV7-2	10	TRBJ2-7	ASSSGFYEQY
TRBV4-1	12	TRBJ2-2	ASSQETSYGELF
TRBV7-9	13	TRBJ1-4	ASSLGVSANEKLF
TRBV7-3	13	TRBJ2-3	ASRDTGDPTDTQY
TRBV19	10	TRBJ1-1	ASRLGPTEAF
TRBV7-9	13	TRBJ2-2	ASSSPGTGTGELF
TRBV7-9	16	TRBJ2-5	ASSLARRRLAGGETQY
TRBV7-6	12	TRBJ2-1	ASSLVGSVNEQF
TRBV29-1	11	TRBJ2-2	SVVIPNTGELF
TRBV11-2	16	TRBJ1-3	ASSLLRDRVPLGNTIY
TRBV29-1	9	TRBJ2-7	SAEHSYEQY
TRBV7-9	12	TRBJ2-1	ASSWLEKVGEQF
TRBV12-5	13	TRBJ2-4	ASGPSGPWEHIQY
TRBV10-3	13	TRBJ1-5	AISEPTGLNQPQH
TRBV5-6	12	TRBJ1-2	ASSPVQGDYGYT
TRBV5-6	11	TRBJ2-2	ASSPGGIGELF
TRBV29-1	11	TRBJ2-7	SVVGGGPHEQY
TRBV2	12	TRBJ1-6	ASSGSSYNSPLH
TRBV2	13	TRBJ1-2	ASTPGQLSNYGYT
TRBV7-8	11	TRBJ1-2	ASSLARDYGYT
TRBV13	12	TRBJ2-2	ASSGDSFTGELF
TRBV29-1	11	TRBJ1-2	SDKRDTGWGYT
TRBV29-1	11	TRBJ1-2	SVDREAVDGYT
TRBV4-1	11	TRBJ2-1	ASSPAAGNEQF
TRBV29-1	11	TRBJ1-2	SVESSTNYGYT
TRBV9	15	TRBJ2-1	ASSSSTRGFWGDEQF
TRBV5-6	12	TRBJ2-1	ASSWGTSYNEQF
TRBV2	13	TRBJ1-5	ASSRGQGGHQPQH
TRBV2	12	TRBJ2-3	ASGGGGSTDTQY
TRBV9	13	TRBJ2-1	ASSASGGSRVEQF
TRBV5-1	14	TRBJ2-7	ASSSPKTGGIYEQY
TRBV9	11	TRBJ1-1	ASSELFGPEAF
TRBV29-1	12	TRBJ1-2	SVPHSGAPDGYT
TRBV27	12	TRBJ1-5	ASSYQGGEKPQH
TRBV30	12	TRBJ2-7	AWSGTGRGGEQY
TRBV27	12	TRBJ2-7	ASSSPGPIYEQY
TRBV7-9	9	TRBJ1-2	ASSLNYGYT
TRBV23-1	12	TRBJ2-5	ASSPDRVQETQY
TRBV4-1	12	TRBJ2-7	ASSQDAGSYEQY
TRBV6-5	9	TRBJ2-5	ASSEGGTQY
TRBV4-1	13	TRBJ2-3	ASSQSGGVPDTQY
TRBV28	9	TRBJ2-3	ASSYAVAQY
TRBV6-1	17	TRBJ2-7	ASSDTTYRDLRKGHEQY
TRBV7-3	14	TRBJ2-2	ASSFRMGQTTGELF